This T cell receptor beta chain was obtained from a study of blood T cell repertoires in COVID-19. Overall study: The United States, Italy and Spain provided the acute and convalescent COVID-19 samples. T cells, B-cell-depleted T cells, or PBMCs supplied cDNA or gDNA.

Authors' methods: Amplification of reference gene primers provided the estimated nucleated cell counts. Profiling relied on immunoSEQ multiplex PCR, and the TCRdb table lists in-frame clones only, not all of them. The DNA gave D and trimming, while V, J and clone size come from that table. Of some 270,000 clones in the sample, 80% to 90% were seen once. The clonotype originates from an older woman with acute or convalescent COVID-19. Material for sequencing was peripheral blood.

As DNA, the CDR3 is TGCGCCAGCAGCCAAGAACTAGCGGCGAGCTCCTACGAGCAGTACTTC. As protein: CASSQELAASSYEQYF. This sequence joins TRBV4-1 and TRBJ2-7; 8 bases line up with TRBD2. With V trimmed by 0 bases and J by 0 bases, 4 bases remained unmatched. Germline V gene data show CDR1 as MGHRA and CDR2 as YSYEKL. CDR3 length: 16 amino acids.